This T cell receptor (beta chain) was recovered during a study of shared clonotypes between healthy human individuals. Study summary: Each donor had three CD4 naive, three CD4 memory, two CD8 naive and one CD8 memory plate.

The CDR3 has 14 amino acids. V trimming: 9 bases; J trimming: 0 bases; junction bases outside the gene matches: 6. Looked up from germline, CDR1 is SNHLY and CDR2 is FYNNEI. Clones were sequenced by immunoSEQ multiplex PCR, and TCRdb holds only the in-frame ones, with some missing. This table has 2 million or so clones, 85% to 95% appearing once. This TCR was sampled from a man aged 18 to 35 in good health. This chain uses TRBV2 with TRBJ2-5, with 8 nucleotides matching TRBD1. Input material: naive CD4+ T cells sorted from blood. The subset: CD45RA+ positively selected. CDR3 coding DNA: TGTGCCAGTAAGGGACAGGCTTACCAAGAGACCCAGTACTTC. Translating it yields CASKGQAYQETQYF. The variable domain in full, completed from reference TRBV2 and TRBJ2-5, reads EPEVTQTPSHQVTQMGQEVILRCVPISNHLYFYWYRQILGQKVEFLVSFYNNEISEKSEIFDDQFSVERPDGSNFTLKIRSTKLEDSAMYFCASKGQAYQETQYFGPGTRLLVL.